This T cell receptor beta chain appears in the sequencing data of a study of T cell repertoires in urothelial bladder cancer (dated by TCRdb to the late 2010s). Turning to the overall study: Clinical stages of the approximately twelve resected lesions were three cT0, three cTa, three cT1 and three cT2 or greater. The study compared TCR repertoire clonality in bladder tumors with that in benign bladder inflammation. A total of around 12 patients who had bladder lesions and were undergoing transurethral resection were prospectively identified. A total of over 10 resected bladder lesions, made up of urothelial carcinoma (UC+) and benign (UC-) specimens, were studied. Results the study describes overall, beyond this receptor: Urothelial carcinoma specimens had a median of approximately 6,000 T cells, fewer than the median of 25,872 seen in benign specimens. In carcinoma specimens, one T-cell clone made up as much as 17% of infiltrating lymphocytes, versus 2% in benign specimens. Carcinoma specimens had a median tumor infiltrating lymphocyte percentage of more than 1.5%, while benign specimens had a median of around 12%.

The germline V gene gives CDR1 as SGDLS and CDR2 as YYNGEE. Including the terminal cysteine and phenylalanine, the CDR3 comprises 16 residues. The entry retains the CDR3 DNA only, 48 bases that are in frame from base 1. The junction carries 22 bases between V and J, which are trimmed by 4 bases and 6 bases respectively. Bladder lesion specimens were collected at transurethral resection and stored at -80C. DNA was isolated from the bladder specimens obtained at transurethral resection. The TCR beta chain CDR3 region was sequenced with the immunoSEQ assay. The paper's data handling went like this. For every specimen, the T-cell fraction, clonal dominance and maximum TCR clone frequency were calculated. TCRdb carries this immuneACCESS record with in-frame sequences only. Its versions omit some clonotypes, under half of them owing to an unresolved V gene in the studies checked, with the rest unexplained. V and J calls plus clone size are reproduced from that table; the DNA served to infer D and trimming. The sample data list some 9,000 clones, and about three fifths of these were observed just once. The ten largest clones take up under 35% of the sample.

This clone has just a few counts. Its recognized antigen is unknown. No base quality values were provided; no much bigger clone lies one nucleotide off. This TCR came from a human donor with urothelial carcinoma. This chain is built from TRBV9 and TRBJ1-1, with the D gene not confidently named. The sample comprised tumor-infiltrating cells from bladder cancer. Here the CDR3 is given as CASSNNPKLGSPEAFF. The DNA sequence is as follows: TGTGCCAGCAGCAATAACCCAAAACTTGGGAGCCCTGAAGCTTTCTTT.